This TCR beta chain was captured by sequencing in a study of OX40 agonist ivuxolimab in advanced cancers. Turning to the overall study: Ivuxolimab, which targeted the costimulatory receptor OX40 (CD134), was an agonistic, fully human IgG2 monoclonal antibody. Peripheral TCRbeta sequencing aimed to test whether ivuxolimab altered TCR sequence diversity and caused clonal T-cell expansion. Of the approximately 54 dose-escalation patients, hepatocellular carcinoma was present in around 20, melanoma in approximately 15, renal cell carcinoma in 9 and head and neck cancer in 9. In the dose-escalation cohort, 65% to 90% of patients were male, and the mean age was about 55 years, with a range of about 23 to 90. Partial responses were achieved by three dose-escalation patients, of whom one had hepatocellular carcinoma and two had cutaneous melanoma. Intravenous ivuxolimab was administered to patients every 2 weeks at six dose levels: 0.01, 0.1, 0.3, 1.5, 3 and 10 mg/kg. The paper covers the monotherapy dose-escalation part of the phase I ivuxolimab trial, which included N ≈ 50 patients. Patients were allowed to have had prior anti-PD-1, anti-PD-L1 or anti-CTLA-4 therapy, and around 37% of the dose-escalation patients had previously received checkpoint inhibitors.

The trial excluded patients who had a history of autoimmune disease or were on systemic immunosuppression. Peripheral blood for TCR sequencing was collected from all dose cohorts at baseline, on cycle 4 day 1, and on cycle 7 day 1. The samples were taken from a phase I, first-in-human, multicenter, open-label dose-escalation trial of ivuxolimab. The trial enrolled adults with locally advanced or metastatic head and neck squamous cell, hepatocellular, melanoma or renal cell carcinoma. Before TCR sequencing, CD4+ and CD8+ T cells were separately sorted from peripheral blood. The paper as a whole reports these results and caveats: In the 0.1-3.0 mg/kg groups, partial responders had among the lowest normalized peripheral clonal expansion, particularly in CD8+ T cells. Low levels of normalized T-cell clonal expansion were also seen in some nonresponding patients. At doses from 0.1 to 3.0 mg/kg, clonal expansion was seen in both CD4+ and CD8+ blood T cells between baseline and week 6. Which antigens the clonally expanded peripheral T cells were specific for was not determined. After ivuxolimab, expanded clones were on average more numerous among CD8+ T cells than among CD4+ T cells.

Judged by its sample share, this clone qualifies as medium-sized (0.01 to 0.1%). Its antigen target is currently unknown. No base quality information exists; no much larger clone differs at one position. To sequence the TCRbeta CDR3 region, genomic DNA was isolated from the sorted cells. TCRbeta CDR3 regions were sequenced using the immunoSEQ Assay. The table comes from immuneACCESS by way of TCRdb, which keeps in-frame sequences with V and J called. Part of the clones is missing from these tables; in studies checked, under half for an unresolved V gene and the rest for unknown reasons. The sample table lists around 46,000 clones, approximately 86% of them with a count of one. The ten largest clones take up more than 10% of the sample. The CDR3 covers 18 residues, taking in both the cysteine and the phenylalanine. The kept DNA is CDR3 alone, 54 bases in frame from the first base. The V end loses 4 bases and the J end loses 3 bases, and a stretch of 23 bases separates them. CDR1 and CDR2, per the germline V gene, are SGDLS and YYNGEE.

The receptor comes from an adult with an advanced solid tumor such as melanoma, head and neck, liver or kidney cancer. Recombination joined TRBV9 with TRBJ1-3; no D gene call is confident. The sample consisted of CD4+ or CD8+ T cells sorted from blood, taken in a trial of the OX40 agonist ivuxolimab. In nucleotides, the sequence is TGTGCCAGCAGCCCTCTCCAGCTAGAGAACATCCTTGGAAACACCATATATTTT. It codes for CASSPLQLENILGNTIYF.